The 20 T cell receptor beta chains given below trace back to one sample, sequenced in a study of memory CD4+ T cells and cytomegalovirus serostatus. Repertoires were generated with immunoSEQ multiplex PCR, while TCRdb's copy carries only in-frame clones and drops some. The table includes 40,000 to 60,000 clones, about 77% detected once. Single viable CD3+CD4+CD8-CD45RO+ cells were sorted as the memory CD4+ T cells. Sequencing was performed on memory CD4+ T cells from blood. The receptors originated from an adult in good health and CMV-seronegative.

This clone came up a few times. The rearrangement links TRBV20-1 to TRBJ2-5; 7 bases are a match to TRBD1. Germline CDR1 is DFQATT and CDR2 is SNEGSKA (reference sequence). J lost 2 bases, V lost 7 bases, and 1 base had no gene match. CDR3 size: 11 residues. The CDR3 is CSGTGQETQYF. The DNA of the CDR3 is TGCAGTGGGACAGGACAAGAGACCCAGTACTTC.

The count of this clone is one. The chain is built from TRBV18 and TRBJ2-7; the D is unclear. V was trimmed by 6 bases and J by 1 base, leaving 10 bases between them. The length of the CDR3 is 13 residues. The V gene's germline CDR1 is KGHSH and CDR2 LQKENI. The CDR3 protein is CASSPSISYEQYF. For the CDR3, the DNA is TGTGCCAGCTCTCCGAGTATTTCCTACGAGCAGTACTTC.

This chain uses TRBV6-4 with TRBJ2-3; TRBD2 aligns across 10 bases. CDR1 is MRHNA and CDR2 is SNTAGT in the germline V gene. The CDR3 runs 15 residues. The junction had 7 bases not matched to a gene; V was cut back by 3 bases and J by 7 bases. CDR3 DNA: TGTGCCAGCAGTGAAGCCAGCGGGGGGGTAAATACGCAGTATTTT. Protein: CASSEASGGVNTQYF.

The chain links TRBV27 to TRBJ1-5; perhaps TRBD1 as D (5 bases). CDR3 length equals 14 residues. V was shortened by 6 bases and J by 7 bases, with 16 bases between the two germline ends. Germline-derived CDR1 and CDR2 are MNHEY and SMNVEV (reference sequence). CDR3 protein: CASRPTAGGQPQHF. DNA for the CDR3: TGTGCCAGCAGGCCGACTGCCGGGGGACAGCCCCAGCATTTT.

This clone was detected only once. V usage is TRBV2 and J usage is TRBJ2-1; D is undetermined. Germline values: CDR1 SNHLY, CDR2 FYNNEI. The length of the CDR3 is 14 residues. V dropped 1 base and J dropped 0 bases, with 4 bases sitting between them. CDR3 coding DNA: TGTGCCAGCAGTGAAGGCAGCTCCTACAATGAGCAGTTCTTC. Its translation is CASSEGSSYNEQFF. Supplemented by reference TRBV2 and TRBJ2-1, the full variable domain reads EPEVTQTPSHQVTQMGQEVILRCVPISNHLYFYWYRQILGQKVEFLVSFYNNEISEKSEIFDDQFSVERPDGSNFTLKIRSTKLEDSAMYFCASSEGSSYNEQFFGPGTRLTVL.

The chain recombines TRBV5-4 with TRBJ2-3; a weak D match, TRBD2 (5 bases). The CDR3 is 15 amino acids. From germline, CDR1 is SGHNT and CDR2 YYREEE (reference sequence). V shed 0 bases and J shed 1 base, with 9 bases lying between them. The CDR3 here is CASSLEQRGTDTQYF. The CDR3 DNA reads as TGTGCCAGCAGCTTGGAACAGAGGGGCACAGATACGCAGTATTTT.

This chain uses TRBV15 with TRBJ2-7, with 10 nucleotides matching TRBD1. Germline CDR1 LNHNV, CDR2 YYDKDF (reference sequence). The J segment lost 2 bases and the V segment lost 10 bases, leaving 2 bases of the junction unmatched. This CDR3 spans 12 amino acids. CDR3 sequence: CAIGQGAYEQYF. Here the CDR3 DNA reads TGTGCCATTGGACAGGGGGCCTACGAGCAGTACTTC.

The chain has TRBV4-1 and TRBJ2-5; D not resolved. V was cut by 0 bases and J by 2 bases, with 10 bases left in between. This CDR3 is built from 15 residues. Germline lookup yields CDR1 MGHRA and CDR2 YSYEKL. For the CDR3, the DNA is TGCGCCAGCAGCCAAGAAATAGCTCTTCAAGAGACCCAGTACTTC. Amino acids: CASSQEIALQETQYF.

The V call is TRBV5-4, the J call TRBJ1-1; tentatively, D is TRBD1 (5 bases). The ends were cut back, 4 bases at V and 1 base at J, with 17 bases in the middle. The CDR3 has 16 residues. The germline V gene encodes CDR1 SGHNT and CDR2 YYREEE (reference sequence). DNA for the CDR3: TGTGCCAGCAGCCGAGGTCGGGGCGGAGAGAACACTGAAGCTTTCTTT. Its protein is CASSRGRGGENTEAFF. Full variable domain (rest looked up from reference TRBV5-4 and TRBJ1-1): ETGVTQSPTHLIKTRGQQVTLRCSSQSGHNTVSWYQQALGQGPQFIFQYYREEENGRGNFPPRFSGLQFPNYSSELNVNALELDDSALYLCASSRGRGGENTEAFFGQGTRLTVV.

The chain recombines TRBV6-1 with TRBJ2-7, with D possibly being TRBD1 or TRBD2 (5 bases each). Germline loops: CDR1 MNHNS, CDR2 SASEGT. The length of the CDR3 is 13 residues. V was cut by 6 bases and J by 2 bases, with 11 bases left in between. CDR3 sequence: CASSRDGAYEQYF. The CDR3 region has the DNA TGTGCCAGCAGCCGGGACGGGGCCTACGAGCAGTACTTC.

This clone came up a few times. The chain couples TRBV6-1 to TRBJ2-7; 8 bases are shared with TRBD1. This CDR3 is 15 amino acids long. The junction had 6 bases not matched to a gene; V was cut back by 1 base and J by 4 bases. Per germline, CDR1 MNHNS and CDR2 SASEGT. CDR3: CASSEGWTGIYEQYF. CDR3 nucleotide sequence: TGTGCCAGCAGTGAAGGTTGGACAGGGATATACGAGCAGTACTTC.

J is TRBJ2-3 and V is TRBV19, with 7 bases lining up with TRBD1. Germline CDR1 LNHDA, CDR2 SQIVND (reference sequence). The V gene end was trimmed by 2 bases and the J gene end by 4 bases; junction bases not matched to a gene: 15. The CDR3 runs 18 residues. The DNA of the CDR3 is TGTGCCAGTAGTATAAGGGGATGGGACAGAAGTCGACCAGATACGCAGTATTTT. Amino acids: CASSIRGWDRSRPDTQYF.

The genes are TRBV29-1 and TRBJ1-2, with 10 bases aligning to TRBD1. There are 13 residues in the CDR3. Germline CDR1 SQVTM, CDR2 ANQGSEA. V shed 6 bases, J shed 4 bases, and the junction held 5 bases outside the gene matches. CDR3 in amino acids: CSVGTGVGYGYTF. The CDR3 nucleotides are TGCAGCGTCGGGACAGGGGTTGGCTATGGCTACACCTTC. Full variable domain (outside the CDR3, taken from reference TRBV29-1 and TRBJ1-2): SAVISQKPSRDICQRGTSLTIQCQVDSQVTMMFWYRQQPGQSLTLIATANQGSEATYESGFVIDKFPISRPNLTFSTLTVSNMSPEDSSIYLCSVGTGVGYGYTFGSGTRLTVV.

The chain is built from TRBV11-2 and TRBJ2-5, with TRBD1 as a possible D gene (6 bases). CDR3 size: 15 residues. V was shortened by 0 bases and J by 2 bases, with 10 bases between the two germline ends. Germline assignment: CDR1 SGHAT and CDR2 FQNNGV. CDR3 nucleotide sequence: TGTGCCAGCAGCTTAGAAGGACAGATTCAAGAGACCCAGTACTTC. It translates to CASSLEGQIQETQYF. The whole variable domain, remainder taken from reference TRBV11-2 and TRBJ2-5, is EAGVAQSPRYKIIEKRQSVAFWCNPISGHATLYWYQQILGQGPKLLIQFQNNGVVDDSQLPKDRFSAERLKGVDSTLKIQPAKLEDSAVYLCASSLEGQIQETQYFGPGTRLLVL.

The chain couples TRBV10-2 to TRBJ1-2; 10 nucleotides match TRBD1. CDR1 is WSHSY and CDR2 is SAAADI in the germline V gene. This CDR3 contains 13 residues. Trimming took 10 bases from V and 8 from J; bases not matched to a gene: 10. The CDR3 sequence is CATGRDRGGGYTF. The CDR3 nucleotides are TGCGCCACCGGACGGGACAGGGGCGGCGGCTACACCTTC.

There are a few counts of this clone. The chain uses TRBV2 and TRBJ1-3; D is perhaps TRBD1 (5 bases). The germline CDR1 and CDR2 sequences are SNHLY and FYNNEI. Trimming cost V 11 bases and J 4 bases, with 15 bases left between them. The CDR3 sequence is 13 residues long. CDR3 DNA: TGTGCCTCACAGGCAGGAGCAGGAAACACCATATATTTT. This encodes CASQAGAGNTIYF.

A single count supports this clone. This rearrangement joins TRBV18 to TRBJ1-2; D is perhaps TRBD1 (6 bases). Per germline, CDR1 KGHSH and CDR2 LQKENI. The CDR3 contains 12 residues. V was trimmed by 2 bases and J by 12 bases, leaving 13 bases between them. CDR3: CASSPIQGGDTF. CDR3 DNA: TGTGCCAGCTCACCAATACAGGGCGGCGACACCTTC. Drawing the rest from reference TRBV18 and TRBJ1-2, the complete variable domain is NAGVMQNPRHLVRRRGQEARLRCSPMKGHSHVYWYRQLPEEGLKFMVYLQKENIIDESGMPKERFSAEFPKEGPSILRIQQVVRGDSAAYFCASSPIQGGDTFGSGTRLTVV.

The chain couples TRBV27 to TRBJ1-1; possible D gene TRBD1, 6 bases. The CDR3 length is 16 residues. Germline-derived CDR1 and CDR2 are MNHEY and SMNVEV (reference sequence). V was trimmed by 2 bases and J by 10 bases, leaving 23 bases between them. CDR3 nucleotides: TGTGCCAGCAGTTTAGGGGGGGCCGAACTACTTCCTAGAGCTTTCTTT. Translating gives CASSLGGAELLPRAFF.

V usage is TRBV18 and J usage is TRBJ1-2, with 10 nucleotides matching TRBD1. CDR1 is KGHSH and CDR2 is LQKENI in the germline V gene. The ends lost 4 bases at V and 0 bases at J; junction bases unmatched: 8. The CDR3 is made up of 17 amino acids. The CDR3 nucleotides read TGTGCCAGCTCACGAGGGACAGGGGATACCACTAACTATGGCTACACCTTC. Translated: CASSRGTGDTTNYGYTF.

In its sample, this clone is medium-sized (0.01 to 0.1%). The chain links TRBV2 to TRBJ1-5; TRBD1 aligns across 9 bases. The CDR3 extends over 15 amino acids. The ends lost 8 bases at V and 2 bases at J; junction bases unmatched: 7. The germline gives CDR1 SNHLY, CDR2 FYNNEI. CDR3 protein: CASLQGADGNQPQHF. The CDR3 region has the DNA TGTGCCAGCCTACAGGGGGCTGACGGCAATCAGCCCCAGCATTTT. The complete variable domain, with remaining parts taken from reference TRBV2 and TRBJ1-5, reads EPEVTQTPSHQVTQMGQEVILRCVPISNHLYFYWYRQILGQKVEFLVSFYNNEISEKSEIFDDQFSVERPDGSNFTLKIRSTKLEDSAMYFCASLQGADGNQPQHFGDGTRLSIL.